This TCR beta chain came from a study of cytomegalovirus exposure and HLA in healthy donors. The PCR had 60 Vbeta and 13 Jbeta primers. As handled by the study authors: Counted up in a later analysis, unique TCR beta chains came to some 75 million, with around 12 million shared. TCRdb's copy holds only in-frame clones and misses some; the assay was immunoSEQ multiplex PCR. V and J calls and clone size come straight from that table; D and trimming were deduced from the DNA. This table has under 200,000 clones, around 77% appearing once. Trimming shortened V by 1 base and J by 1 base, and 7 bases separated the two germline ends. This CDR3 has 14 amino acids. CDR1 SGHNT and CDR2 YENEEA come from the germline V gene. Findings and limits, study-wide: Several of the most significant clusters appeared linked to common viral pathogens, based on a later analysis.

Worth noting for this clone: What it recognizes is unknown.

The chain recombines TRBV11-3 with TRBJ1-1; D is uncertain. The source of this sequence is a man in his sixties in good health and CMV-seronegative. What was sequenced was PBMCs. The CDR3 sequence is CASSLGRANTEAFF. The CDR3 region has the DNA TGTGCCAGCAGCTTAGGGAGGGCGAACACTGAAGCTTTCTTT.